The source of this T cell receptor (beta chain) is a study of blood T cell repertoires in COVID-19. Study-level information: COVID-19 samples from acute and convalescent phases originated in the United States, Italy and Spain.

Only in-frame clones appear in the TCRdb table, and some are missing; sequencing was by immunoSEQ multiplex PCR. The sample comprises about 280,000 clones, around 92% of which are singletons, and approximately 2% rests with the top ten. Sequencing was done on a sample of PBMCs or T cells enriched from blood (not recorded which). The receptor was isolated from a woman aged 60-75 years who had recovered from COVID-19.

The CDR3 sequence: CATSDPGVGRDGYTF. DNA for the CDR3: TGTGCCACCAGTGACCCCGGGGTAGGAAGAGACGGCTACACCTTC. V usage is TRBV24-1 and J usage is TRBJ1-2, with no clear D. From germline, CDR1 is KGHDR and CDR2 SFDVKD. The germline V and J ends were trimmed by 4 bases and 8 bases, with 19 bases remaining between them. CDR3 length: 15 residues.